A single sample is the source of the 2 T cell receptor beta chains below, sequenced in a study of T cell repertoires in ileal Crohn's disease. The time point denotes: neoterminal ileum biopsy at postoperative endoscopy, about 6 months after surgery. Libraries were prepared by immunoSEQ multiplex PCR; TCRdb keeps only in-frame clonotypes and omits some of them. Of a few thousand clones in the sample, about 84% were seen once. Sequenced input: ileal tissue. The receptor source for this set is an adult with Crohn's disease.

This clone counts as large. V is TRBV7-8 and J is TRBJ1-5, with 7 bases identical to TRBD1. The CDR3 is 15 residues long. Unmatched junction bases numbered 5, after V lost 3 bases and J lost 3 bases. Per germline, CDR1 SGHVS and CDR2 FQNEAQ. CDR3 amino acids: CASSLRQGPNQPQHF. The CDR3, as DNA: TGTGCCAGCAGCTTGAGACAGGGCCCCAATCAGCCCCAGCATTTT. The whole variable domain, filled in from reference TRBV7-8 and TRBJ1-5, reads GAGVSQSPRYKVAKRGQDVALRCDPISGHVSLFWYQQALGQGPEFLTYFQNEAQLDKSGLPSDRFFAERPEGSVSTLKIQRTQQEDSAVYLCASSLRQGPNQPQHFGDGTRLSIL.

The chain links TRBV28 to TRBJ1-5, with unresolved D. Trimming removed 4 bases at V and 0 bases at J, with 7 bases between. This CDR3 has 14 residues. Germline CDR1 is MDHEN and CDR2 is SYDVKM. This chain's CDR3 is CASSSPSSNQPQHF. In DNA form, the CDR3 reads TGTGCCAGCAGTTCCCCTTCTAGCAATCAGCCCCAGCATTTT.